The rows below give T cell receptor beta chains drawn from one sample of a study of T-cell memory formation after mild COVID-19. Using its own MiXCR run on the 5' RACE reads, TCRdb lists one record per CDR3 protein. The sample has about 270,000 distinct CDR3 sequences, about 16% seen once. Material for sequencing was PBMCs or a T cell subset sorted from them (not recorded which). These TCRs come from a man younger than 35 who had mild COVID-19 (a few samples of this study predate the infection). Cell type and time point are not known. Both conserved end residues are trimmed from each CDR3. The D gene is left open where the match is weak. Only part of the rows carry a size: once, few, many, or a class if the clone is expanded.

CDR3 protein	D gene	V gene	J gene	clone size
ASSTYRSGANVLT	.	TRBV6-5	TRBJ2-6	.
SVTGQSYEQY	.	TRBV20-1	TRBJ2-7	.
ASSLRVETQY	.	TRBV12-3/TRBV12-4	TRBJ2-5	many
SVLDLRSGEQY	.	TRBV29-1	TRBJ2-7	many
ASSYELGTEAF	.	TRBV6-2/TRBV6-3	TRBJ1-1	.
SAREVGGPTDTQY	.	TRBV20-1	TRBJ2-3	few
ASSRTGSGPQH	.	TRBV7-2	TRBJ1-5	.
AWSMEGEREKLF	.	TRBV30	TRBJ1-4	many
SASGHSNQPQH	.	TRBV20-1	TRBJ1-5	few
ASSGSGGQQHEKLF	TRBD1	TRBV9	TRBJ1-4	few
ASSSQGSTDTQY	.	TRBV5-1	TRBJ2-3	few
AIKATDTGNTIY	.	TRBV10-3	TRBJ1-3	.
AITRDREARETQY	TRBD1	TRBV10-3	TRBJ2-5	.
SARDTSGGTDTQY	.	TRBV20-1	TRBJ2-3	many
ATSREGGTNTGELF	.	TRBV15	TRBJ2-2	.
ASSLQSGGENEQF	TRBD2	TRBV7-3	TRBJ2-1	.
ASSDPGAYQPQH	.	TRBV2	TRBJ1-5	.
ASSLPDQGKAF	.	TRBV6-5	TRBJ1-1	.
SADARTGANQPQH	TRBD1	TRBV20-1	TRBJ1-5	.
ASSLGAGGSEQF	TRBD2	TRBV7-2	TRBJ2-1	many
ASSPRTSGGGETQY	TRBD2	TRBV18	TRBJ2-5	few
ASSYAGGLYEQY	.	TRBV6-2/TRBV6-3	TRBJ2-7	many
ASSITSGGVIDEQF	TRBD2	TRBV27	TRBJ2-1	few
ASSYGPGTYEQY	.	TRBV6-5	TRBJ2-7	.
SAVRGTGGLYEQF	TRBD1	TRBV20-1	TRBJ2-1	.
ASSQNMGGSNGIQY	.	TRBV4-1	TRBJ2-4	.
ASGFFIATSGRAIFESDTEAF	.	TRBV12-5	TRBJ1-1	few
ASSSSLQGPNEKLF	.	TRBV11-2	TRBJ1-4	.
ASSPTWQETQY	.	TRBV7-2	TRBJ2-5	few
ASSSPRTVSSGANVLT	.	TRBV11-2	TRBJ2-6	.
ATDVGGVYNEQF	.	TRBV2	TRBJ2-1	.
ASIRGLARETQY	.	TRBV6-2/TRBV6-3	TRBJ2-5	.
ASSLGGDGETQY	.	TRBV5-1	TRBJ2-5	many
ASSYQGHEQY	.	TRBV7-9	TRBJ2-7	.
ASSSGEGGGNIQY	TRBD2	TRBV5-1	TRBJ2-4	.
ASSVVGASTDTQY	.	TRBV9	TRBJ2-3	many
ASSPSRQGLSPLH	TRBD1	TRBV11-2	TRBJ1-6	many
ASSLSGGGRGAQY	TRBD2	TRBV6-1	TRBJ2-5	few
ASSFLSGGNTGELF	.	TRBV25-1	TRBJ2-2	few
ASSWGGVSGGFRHIQY	TRBD2	TRBV6-2/TRBV6-3	TRBJ2-4	.
ASRPTGGPYNEQF	.	TRBV21-1	TRBJ2-1	.